This T cell receptor beta chain was obtained from a study of cytomegalovirus exposure and HLA in healthy donors. Across the study: From HLA-typed donors, an early data release held approximately 85 million unique TCRs.

Healthy bone marrow donors made up the donor group. It was with 60 Vbeta and 13 Jbeta primers that the PCR ran. Only in-frame clones appear in the TCRdb table, and some are missing; sequencing was by immunoSEQ multiplex PCR. The sample has approximately 110,000 clones, about three quarters seen once. Study-wide findings and caveats: Most of the TCR beta V segments (in an earlier analysis) were productive either about 87% or about 30% of the time. Among TCR sequences, most were rare, though some public TCRs appeared in many donors.

A note on this clone: Its antigen is unknown.

The CDR3 covers 15 residues. With 1 base clipped from V and 0 bases from J, the junction kept 0 bases outside the gene matches. Germline values: CDR1 SGDLS, CDR2 YYNGEE. The receptor was derived from a woman aged 25-40 years in good health and CMV-seronegative. Sequencing input: PBMCs. The chain employs TRBV9 and TRBJ2-2; 7 bases agree with TRBD2. The CDR3 bases are TGTGCCAGCAGCGTAAGCGGGGCGAACACCGGGGAGCTGTTTTTT. Translation: CASSVSGANTGELFF.